The sample holds many counts of the clone carrying this T cell receptor beta chain. This sample was taken from a study of Graves' ophthalmopathy and Graves' hyperthyroidism. The CDR3 spans 14 residues. Germline values: CDR1 SGDLS, CDR2 YYNGEE. Trimming shortened V by 3 bases and J by 3 bases, and 11 bases separated the two germline ends. From RNA, the CDR3 regions of TCR beta chains were amplified and sequenced. HTBI-primed RT-PCR formed the first round, and a multiplex PCR formed the second. TCRdb ran MiXCR on the multiplex PCR reads and lists one entry per CDR3 protein. There are 650,000 to 800,000 distinct CDR3 sequences in the sample; roughly 41% occur only once, and over 2.5% lies in the top ten.

This rearrangement joins TRBV9 to TRBJ2-3; D unclear. Sequencing was done on a sample of peripheral blood. The origin of this receptor is an adult man with Graves' ophthalmopathy. The CDR3 here is CASSGSARTDTQYF. For the CDR3, the DNA is TGTGCCAGCAGCGGGAGTGCGAGGACAGATACGCAGTATTTT.